This TCR beta chain was captured by sequencing in a study of blood T cell repertoires in COVID-19 (dated by TCRdb to 2018 to 2020). About the full investigation: Collaborator samples came from the United States, Italy and Spain and covered acute and convalescent phases of COVID-19. The prospective study material was composed of cDNA or gDNA derived from T cells, B-cell-depleted T cells, or PBMCs. Subjects who had been exposed to COVID-19, were actively infected with it, or had recovered from it provided the deeply sampled blood TCRbeta repertoires that made up the dataset. A freely available public database, intended as a resource for researchers studying the immune response to SARS-CoV-2, is where the repertoires were released. Samples came from the ongoing ImmuneRACE study (first 160 participants) plus 1,254 subjects from 6 global collaborators. A de-identified subject ID, COVID-19 status, age in years and sex were almost always included in the sample metadata. HLA class I and class II types, where available, came from metadata supplied by the sample provider rather than from assay-based typing. General findings and caveats noted by the study authors: Clinical and demographic metadata were provided uncurated, with the amount varying by source and participant.

Collaborating institutions collected whole blood in K2EDTA tubes following their own protocols. For TCRbeta analysis, collaborator samples were shipped as frozen whole blood, as isolated PBMCs, or as DNA extracted from either sample type. TCRbeta CDR3 regions were amplified from genomic DNA using the immunoSEQ Assay, a bias-controlled multiplex PCR. Regarding the original processing steps: Within the assay, amplification of reference gene primers was used to estimate how many nucleated cells each sample contained. Sequence reads were collapsed and filtered to measure the absolute abundance of every unique TCRbeta CDR3 rearrangement. Productive Simpson clonality was computed per sample as the square root of Simpson's diversity index over productive rearrangements. As stored in TCRdb, this immuneACCESS dataset retains in-frame rearrangements with V and J assigned. A fraction of the clones does not appear; measured against another copy, unresolved V genes explain less than half of the discrepancy, and the remainder lacks a known reason. D and trimming were read from the DNA, whereas the V and J calls and clone size are those reported in that table. The sample data list some 73,000 clones, and 80% to 85% of these were observed just once. The leading ten clones occupy 25% to 30% of the sample.

Measured from the cysteine to the phenylalanine, the CDR3 is 16 residues long. Only CDR3 DNA remains: 48 bases, in frame from the first base. CDR1 and CDR2 (SGHNT, YYREEE) derive from the germline V gene (reference sequence). Here V drops 5 bases and J drops 2 bases, and the junction holds 8 bases not matched to any gene. This clone was detected a few times. Its antigen remains unidentified. No much larger clone exists at a distance of one base, and base qualities are not known. The TCR comes from a human donor in a cohort sampled during active COVID-19. Recombination connected TRBV5-4 to TRBJ2-3, with TRBD2 identical over 10 junction bases. The sample consisted of peripheral blood. The CDR3 protein is CASSNKGLAATDTQYF. The sequence in DNA is TGTGCCAGCAGTAATAAAGGACTAGCGGCCACAGATACGCAGTATTTT. The CDR3 plus the reference TRBV5-4 and TRBJ2-3 genes for the other parts give the full variable domain: ETGVTQSPTHLIKTRGQQVTLRCSSQSGHNTVSWYQQALGQGPQFIFQYYREEENGRGNFPPRFSGLQFPNYSSELNVNALELDDSALYLCASSNKGLAATDTQYFGPGTRLTVL.